One sample yielded the 8 T cell receptor beta chains listed below, sequenced in a study of human T cells and chemical hapten exposure. The time point: patch test 1, 2 weeks after DPC sensitization. Treatment here: therapeutic diphenylcyclopropenone sensitization with weekly scalp DPC. TCRdb independently ran MiXCR on the RACE reads; one entry per CDR3 protein. The table has more than 65,000 distinct CDR3 sequences, around a tenth seen once. This sample comprised whole blood, obtained in connection with sensitization to the hapten diphenylcyclopropenone (DPC). These receptors all come from a woman between 45 and 60 years old with alopecia areata. Some clones in this sample may be carry-over from other donors' samples.

In its sample, this clonotype was seen many times. The genes are TRBV18 and TRBJ2-6; TRBD1 matches 9 bases. The CDR3 consists of 19 residues. Germline CDR1 KGHSH, CDR2 LQKENI. Germline trimming cut 3 bases from V and 2 bases from J; bases unmatched to any gene: 11. DNA of the CDR3: TGTGCCAGCTCACCCCGCGACAGGGGGGGAATCCCTGGGGCCAACGTCCTGACTTTC. This encodes CASSPRDRGGIPGANVLTF.

The chain's CDR3 is CASSGGLAVPAEQYF. The CDR3 DNA follows: TGCGCCAGCAGCGGGGGACTAGCGGTGCCCGCCGAGCAGTACTTC. V gene TRBV5-1 combines with J gene TRBJ2-7; 11 nucleotides align to TRBD2. Trimming took 4 bases from V and 6 from J; bases not matched to a gene: 9. Germline loops: CDR1 SGHRS, CDR2 YFSETQ. The CDR3 is 15 amino acids.

This clonotype appeared a few times. J is TRBJ2-2 and V is TRBV5-1; the D call may be TRBD1 or TRBD2 (5 bases each). Germline V gene data show CDR1 as SGHRS and CDR2 as YFSETQ. This CDR3 is built from 15 residues. The V end lost 4 bases, the J end lost 0 bases, and 10 bases lay between the germline ends. Written as DNA, the CDR3 is TGCGCCAGCAGCCCAGGGACCGCGAACACCGGGGAGCTGTTTTTT. It yields the protein CASSPGTANTGELFF.

The sample holds a few counts of this clonotype. The gene calls are TRBV28 and TRBJ2-3, with TRBD2 matching over 15 bases. Losses at the gene ends were 8 bases for V and 6 bases for J; bases not matched to a gene: 3. The CDR3 runs to 14 residues. Germline lookup yields CDR1 MDHEN and CDR2 SYDVKM. DNA of the CDR3: TGTGCCAGCGGAGGACTAGCGGGAGGGGATACGCAGTATTTT. Its protein product is CASGGLAGGDTQYF.

This clonotype showed up just a few times. The chain joins TRBV6-2 or TRBV6-3 to TRBJ2-7, with TRBD2 matching over 10 bases. V shed 7 bases, J shed 1 base, and the junction held 4 bases outside the gene matches. The V gene's germline CDR1 is MNHEY and CDR2 SVGEGT. This CDR3 has 14 residues. CDR3 sequence: CASIRTSGSYEQYF. For the CDR3, the DNA is TGTGCCAGCATTCGGACTAGCGGATCCTACGAGCAGTACTTC.

In its sample, this clonotype was seen a few times. The chain has TRBV5-4 and TRBJ1-5; possibly TRBD1 for D (5 bases). CDR3 length: 13 amino acids. Trimming left V 0 bases short and J 7 bases short, with 8 bases between. Germline CDR1 is SGHNT and CDR2 is YYREEE (reference sequence). The CDR3 region is CASSLEGRQPQHF. CDR3 DNA sequence: TGTGCCAGCAGCTTGGAGGGGAGACAGCCCCAGCATTTT.

This clonotype was counted between two and nine times. The chain uses TRBV20-1 and TRBJ1-1; 9 bases line up with TRBD1. This CDR3 region has 15 residues. Germline CDR1 DFQATT, CDR2 SNEGSKA (reference sequence). The V and J ends lost 2 bases and 5 bases, in that order; junction bases with no gene match: 9. CDR3 DNA: TGCAGTGCTAGAAAGACAGGGGGTCGGGGGACTGAAGCTTTCTTT. Amino acids: CSARKTGGRGTEAFF.

V gene TRBV4-3 combines with J gene TRBJ2-3; 7 bases map to TRBD2. V lost 0 bases to trimming and J lost 4 bases; unmatched junction nucleotides: 1. Germline CDR1 LGHNA, CDR2 YSLEER. The CDR3 covers 14 residues. In DNA form, the CDR3 reads TGCGCCAGCAGCCAAGACGCGGGGGCAGATACGCAGTATTTT. Residues: CASSQDAGADTQYF.